These 12 T cell receptor beta chains were all obtained from the same sample, sequenced in a study of T cell repertoires in cytomegalovirus infection. TCRdb re-analysed the reads in MiXCR, keeping a single row per CDR3 protein. The table lists hundreds of thousands of distinct CDR3 sequences, around a third of them singletons. Their specific antigens are unknown. The sample in question was cultured CD8+ T cells from PBMCs, obtained from culture after CMV antigen stimulation. Every receptor here comes from a human donor in good health (CMV status not recorded). Some clones in this sample may be carry-over from other donors' samples.

This clonotype was detected many times. This chain connects TRBV5-5 to TRBJ2-1; D not certain. V lost 0 bases and J lost 0, with 7 bases in between. Germline loops: CDR1 SGHKS, CDR2 YYEKEE (reference sequence). CDR3 length: 15 amino acids. CDR3: CASSLGSSSYNEQFF. CDR3 DNA sequence: TGTGCCAGCAGCTTGGGGTCGAGCTCCTACAATGAGCAGTTCTTC.

This clonotype has a handful of counts. J is TRBJ1-6 and V is TRBV6-2 or TRBV6-3; 8 positions match TRBD1. Germline V CDR1 and CDR2: MNHEY, SVGEGT. This CDR3 region has 15 residues. Trimming removed 6 bases from V and 9 bases from J; junction bases left unmatched: 10. CDR3 coding DNA: TGTGCCAGCAGAACGGGGAGACAGGGGCGTTCACCCCTCCACTTT. Translating it yields CASRTGRQGRSPLHF.

The chain has TRBV27 and TRBJ1-1; 8 nucleotides agree with TRBD1. Germline CDR1 MNHEY, CDR2 SMNVEV (reference sequence). The CDR3 covers 12 residues. V shed 5 bases and J 10 bases; nucleotides not matched to a gene: 6. DNA of the CDR3: TGTGCCAGCAGTGCAGGGGGCTTAGCAGCTTTCTTT. Translating it yields CASSAGGLAAFF.

Only a few counts were recorded for this clonotype. V gene TRBV23-1 combines with J gene TRBJ1-1, with a tentative D call TRBD1 (6 bases). Being an ORF, TRBV23-1 has a function that is uncertain. This CDR3 is 17 amino acids long. Trimming left V 0 bases short and J 0 bases short, with 14 bases between. CDR3: CASSQSRDIHMNTEAFF. The DNA for the CDR3 is TGCGCCAGCAGTCAATCAAGGGACATTCACATGAACACTGAAGCTTTCTTT.

This clonotype showed up many times. The chain recombines TRBV7-2 with TRBJ1-2, with D tentatively TRBD1 (6 bases). This CDR3 has 13 residues. Germline V gives CDR1 SGHTA, CDR2 FQGNSA. Trimming removed 1 base at V and 7 bases at J, with 10 bases between. CDR3 protein: CASSLDRVGGYTF. CDR3 DNA sequence: TGTGCCAGCAGCTTAGACAGGGTGGGTGGCTACACCTTC.

The chain has TRBV28 and TRBJ2-7; 9 nucleotides align to TRBD1. The CDR3 consists of 14 residues. V was clipped by 7 bases and J by 5 bases; unmatched bases: 9. The germline CDR1 and CDR2 sequences are MDHEN and SYDVKM. CDR3 sequence (DNA): TGTGCCAGCACCGTACAGGGGGCTAGGAACGAGCAGTACTTC. This translates into CASTVQGARNEQYF.

This chain uses TRBV12-3 or TRBV12-4 with TRBJ2-1; D remains ambiguous. V lost 3 bases and J 9 bases, leaving 9 bases between the germline ends. The CDR3 consists of 12 residues. As DNA, the CDR3 is TGTGCCAGCAGTTTTTCCAGGTCTGAGCAGTTCTTC. This codes for CASSFSRSEQFF.

In its sample, this clonotype was seen a few times. The rearrangement joins TRBV7-4 to TRBJ2-2; 8 positions agree with TRBD1. Germline assignment: CDR1 SGHVT and CDR2 SQSDAQ. J gave up 4 bases and V 5 bases, and 6 bases lay outside the gene matches. The CDR3 extends over 15 amino acids. In nucleotides, the CDR3 is TGTGCCAGCAGCGGCGACAGGGGAAGCACCGGGGAGCTGTTTTTT. Translation gives CASSGDRGSTGELFF.

This chain links TRBV7-8 with TRBJ2-1; TRBD2 aligns across 9 bases. Unmatched junction bases numbered 8, after V lost 1 base and J lost 1 base. CDR3 length equals 18 residues. Germline loops: CDR1 SGHVS, CDR2 FQNEAQ. CDR3 bases: TGTGCCAGCAGCTTAGTTTCCAGCGGGGGGCCATCCTACAATGAGCAGTTCTTC. This sequence encodes CASSLVSSGGPSYNEQFF.

Concerning this clonotype: At one boundary the junction diverges from the germline segment, which might be a read error. The chain has TRBV11-3 and TRBJ1-3, with D perhaps matching TRBD1 (6 bases). The CDR3 has 14 residues. Per germline, CDR1 SGHNT and CDR2 YENEEA. The CDR3 sequence is CTSSLGGSGNTIYF. CDR3 DNA: TGTACCAGCAGCTTAGGGGGCTCTGGAAACACCATATATTTT.

The chain links TRBV6-6 to TRBJ2-1, with 9 positions matching TRBD2. CDR3 length: 21 residues. The V gene end was trimmed by 2 bases and the J gene end by 5 bases; junction bases not matched to a gene: 22. The germline V gene has CDR1 MNHNY and CDR2 SVGAGI (reference sequence). The CDR3 region has the DNA TGTGCCAGCAGTTACCCGACGGGGCGGGGGGGCTCCAGCGGCCCCAACAATGAGCAGTTCTTC. Protein product: CASSYPTGRGGSSGPNNEQFF.

J is TRBJ1-4 and V is TRBV12-3 or TRBV12-4; tentatively, D is TRBD1 (6 bases). This CDR3 is 17 amino acids long. V lost 6 bases, J lost 7 bases, and 24 bases lay in between. The CDR3 sequence: CASRGGDPGQGPEKLFF. The CDR3 region has the DNA TGTGCCAGCAGAGGGGGTGATCCGGGACAAGGCCCTGAAAAACTGTTTTTT.